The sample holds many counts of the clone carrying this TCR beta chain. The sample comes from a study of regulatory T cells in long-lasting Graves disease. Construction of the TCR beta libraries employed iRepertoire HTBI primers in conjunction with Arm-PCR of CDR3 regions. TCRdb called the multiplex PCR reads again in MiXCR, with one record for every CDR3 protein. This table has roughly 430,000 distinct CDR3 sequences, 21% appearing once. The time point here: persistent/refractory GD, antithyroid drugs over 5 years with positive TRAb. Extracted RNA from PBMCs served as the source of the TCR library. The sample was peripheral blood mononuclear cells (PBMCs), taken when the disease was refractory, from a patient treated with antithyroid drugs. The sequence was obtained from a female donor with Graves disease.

The CDR3 DNA reads TGTGCCACCAGTGATTTGGACGGGACAGCCTATGGCTACACCTTC. Its protein product is CATSDLDGTAYGYTF. V is TRBV24-1 and J is TRBJ1-2, with 7 bases lining up with TRBD1. J was trimmed by 4 bases and V by 0 bases; bases with no gene match: 4. The CDR3 has 15 amino acids. The germline V gene has CDR1 KGHDR and CDR2 SFDVKD.